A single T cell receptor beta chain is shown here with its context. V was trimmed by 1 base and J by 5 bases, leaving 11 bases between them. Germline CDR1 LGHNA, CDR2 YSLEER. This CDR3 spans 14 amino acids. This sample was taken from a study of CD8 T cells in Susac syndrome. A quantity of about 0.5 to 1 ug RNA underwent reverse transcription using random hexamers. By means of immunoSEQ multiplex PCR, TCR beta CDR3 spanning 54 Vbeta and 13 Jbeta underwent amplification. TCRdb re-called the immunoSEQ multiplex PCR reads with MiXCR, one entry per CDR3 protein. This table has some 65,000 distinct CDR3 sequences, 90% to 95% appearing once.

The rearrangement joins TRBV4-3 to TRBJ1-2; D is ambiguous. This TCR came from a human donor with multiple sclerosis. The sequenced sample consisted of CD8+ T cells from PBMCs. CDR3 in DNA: TGCGCCAGCAGCCAAGGGGTCCAGGAGTATGGCTACACCTTC. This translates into CASSQGVQEYGYTF.